The 14 T cell receptor beta chains in this list originate from one sample, sequenced in a study of T-cell reconstitution after alpha-beta-depleted transplantation in children. Unique molecular identifiers were incorporated into the prepared TCRbeta library. TCRdb called the PCR reads again in MiXCR, with one record for every CDR3 protein. The sample lists 210,000 or so distinct CDR3 sequences, roughly 9% occurring once. This sample comprised PBMCs from the stem cell graft donor, obtained from the stem cell graft. Receptors originate from a human donor who donated a stem cell graft to a child with acute lymphoblastic leukemia.

This clonotype showed up many times. The CDR3 coding sequence is TGTGCCAGCAGCCTTGCGGGATCTGGGGGGAAAGGGTCCTACGAGCAGTACTTC. Translating gives CASSLAGSGGKGSYEQYF. The chain uses TRBV13 and TRBJ2-7; perhaps TRBD2 as D (6 bases). The CDR3 has 18 residues. V was cut by 5 bases and J by 1 base, with 24 bases left in between. The germline gives CDR1 PRHDT, CDR2 FYEKMQ (reference sequence).

This clonotype appeared many times. The chain employs TRBV7-8 and TRBJ2-6; D gene ambiguous. Germline-derived CDR1 and CDR2 are SGHVS and FQNEAQ. The CDR3 has 17 residues. Between the trimmed V and J ends, which lost 5 bases and 0 bases, there was a span of 14 bases. This CDR3 reads CASSPLAETSGANVLTF. CDR3 coding DNA: TGTGCCAGCAGCCCTCTGGCGGAAACCTCTGGGGCCAACGTCCTGACTTTC.

This clonotype turned up a few times. The chain couples TRBV15 to TRBJ1-4, with D unclear. Germline-derived CDR1 and CDR2 are LNHNV and YYDKDF (reference sequence). With 3 bases removed from V and 8 bases from J, the gap between germline ends came to 7 bases. The CDR3 runs 12 residues. The CDR3: CATSRVGEKLFF. CDR3 nucleotide sequence: TGTGCCACCAGCAGGGTGGGGGAAAAACTGTTTTTT.

The table lists this clonotype with many counts. This sequence joins TRBV5-1 and TRBJ2-7; possibly TRBD2 for D (5 bases). Trimming took 5 bases from V and 5 from J, leaving 17 bases between them. CDR3 size: 14 residues. Germline V gene sequence: CDR1 SGHRS, CDR2 YFSETQ. The DNA for the CDR3 is TGCGCCAGCAGAAGTGGAGGCTTAGGAAACGAGCAGTACTTC. It codes for CASRSGGLGNEQYF. Filled out from reference TRBV5-1 and TRBJ2-7, the complete variable domain reads KAGVTQTPRYLIKTRGQQVTLSCSPISGHRSVSWYQQTPGQGLQFLFEYFSETQRNKGNFPGRFSGRQFSNSRSEMNVSTLELGDSALYLCASRSGGLGNEQYFGPGTRLTVT.

This chain uses TRBV25-1 with TRBJ1-2; no reliable D call. The CDR3 totals 13 residues. Germline V gene lookup returns CDR1 MGHDK and CDR2 SYGVNS. The V end lost 8 bases, the J end lost 0 bases, and 10 bases lay between the germline ends. CDR3 in DNA: TGTGCCAGCCTATCCGAACCTAACTATGGCTACACCTTC. Its translation is CASLSEPNYGYTF.

This clonotype was counted between two and nine times. The V gene is TRBV2, the J gene TRBJ2-5; D is possibly TRBD1 (5 bases). Trimming shortened V by 5 bases and J by 1 base, and 20 bases separated the two germline ends. CDR3 length equals 17 residues. In germline, CDR1 is SNHLY, CDR2 FYNNEI. The CDR3 spells CASSKMPGVQAQETQYF. The CDR3 DNA reads as TGTGCCAGCAGTAAGATGCCAGGCGTACAGGCCCAAGAGACCCAGTACTTC.

This clonotype was seen a handful of times. The V call is TRBV10-2, the J call TRBJ1-5, with 8 positions matching TRBD1. The CDR3 is 14 residues long. Germline lookup yields CDR1 WSHSY and CDR2 SAAADI. V was pared by 6 bases and J by 6 bases, with 7 bases of the junction left unmatched. This CDR3 is CASRRTGTIQPQHF. As DNA, the CDR3 is TGCGCCAGCAGGCGGACAGGGACCATTCAGCCCCAGCATTTT.

A few counts support this clonotype. The rearrangement uses TRBV12-3 or TRBV12-4 and TRBJ1-2; 12 bases match TRBD1. Trimming cost V 5 bases and J 2 bases; bases outside gene matches: 18. The CDR3 runs to 20 residues. This CDR3 is CASSTTSPSGQGATNYGYTF. CDR3 in DNA: TGTGCCAGCAGTACCACCTCCCCATCGGGACAGGGGGCCACAAACTATGGCTACACCTTC.

This clonotype was detected a few times. The chain recombines TRBV24-1 with TRBJ2-1, with D possibly matching TRBD1 (5 bases). This CDR3 region has 12 residues. Germline assignment: CDR1 KGHDR and CDR2 SFDVKD. The germline V and J ends were trimmed by 4 bases and 16 bases, with 16 bases remaining between them. The CDR3 sequence: CATSERDSPRFF. DNA for the CDR3: TGTGCCACCAGTGAACGTGACAGCCCTCGCTTCTTC.

This clonotype showed up just a few times. The genes are TRBV20-1 and TRBJ2-7, with TRBD1 identical over 7 bases. The CDR3 has 15 amino acids. V lost 4 bases, J lost 3 bases, and 12 bases stayed unmatched. Germline assignment: CDR1 DFQATT and CDR2 SNEGSKA (reference sequence). CDR3 residues: CSATRPGDSYYEQYF. The CDR3 DNA follows: TGCAGTGCTACTCGACCCGGGGACAGTTACTACGAGCAGTACTTC.

This clonotype was found many times. This chain uses TRBV4-1 with TRBJ2-1; 7 positions match TRBD2. V dropped 4 bases and J dropped 10; count of bases not matched to a gene: 10. CDR3 size: 14 residues. Per the germline V gene, CDR1 is MGHRA and CDR2 is YSYEKL. The DNA of the CDR3 is TGCGCCAGCAGCCCTAATGAACCGGGACTAGAGCAGTTCTTC. Encoded protein: CASSPNEPGLEQFF.

There are a few counts of this clonotype. The chain combines TRBV7-9 with TRBJ1-2; TRBD1 aligns across 7 bases. The CDR3 is 11 residues long. The V gene end was trimmed by 7 bases and the J gene end by 6 bases; junction bases not matched to a gene: 2. Germline V gives CDR1 SEHNR, CDR2 FQNEAQ (reference sequence). In DNA, the CDR3 is TGTGCCAGCACAGGGGGTCATGGCTACACCTTC. This sequence encodes CASTGGHGYTF. Full variable domain (rest looked up from reference TRBV7-9 and TRBJ1-2): DTGVSQNPRHKITKRGQNVTFRCDPISEHNRLYWYRQTLGQGPEFLTYFQNEAQLEKSRLLSDRFSAERPKGSFSTLEIQRTEQGDSAMYLCASTGGHGYTFGSGTRLTVV.

This clonotype was detected ten times or more. The rearrangement uses TRBV25-1 and TRBJ1-2; D possibly corresponds to TRBD1 (6 bases). The CDR3 has 15 amino acids. Trimming shortened V by 5 bases and J by 0 bases, and 13 bases separated the two germline ends. From germline, CDR1 is MGHDK and CDR2 SYGVNS. The CDR3 bases are TGTGCCAGCAGTCCAACAGGACAGACTAACTATGGCTACACCTTC. Protein product: CASSPTGQTNYGYTF.

V usage is TRBV5-1 and J usage is TRBJ1-3; 8 bases are a match to TRBD1. Germline CDR1 SGHRS, CDR2 YFSETQ. This CDR3 has 16 amino acids. V shed 2 bases, J shed 4 bases, and the junction held 8 bases outside the gene matches. CDR3 nucleotides: TGCGCCAGCAGCTTTCATGGACAGGGATCCGGAAACACCATATATTTT. Protein product: CASSFHGQGSGNTIYF.